These 32 T cell receptor beta chains were sequenced from one sample in a study of blood T cell repertoires in COVID-19. Data came from immunoSEQ multiplex PCR; TCRdb stores just in-frame clones and leaves some out. The sample shows some 250,000 clones, roughly 80% of them seen only once. The sample comprised peripheral blood. These TCRs come from a woman at least 80 years old with acute or convalescent COVID-19.

The V gene is TRBV28, the J gene TRBJ1-2; weak D call: TRBD1 (5 bases). The CDR3 is 11 residues long. Trimming stripped 3 bases from V and 8 bases from J, with 7 bases between. Germline V CDR1 and CDR2: MDHEN, SYDVKM. In DNA form, the CDR3 reads TGTGCCAGCAGTTTGCGGGGGGGCTACACCTTC. This encodes CASSLRGGYTF.

The gene calls are TRBV15 and TRBJ2-5, with D perhaps TRBD2 (6 bases). Trimming pared 5 bases from V and 5 bases from J, leaving 15 bases between. The CDR3 spans 14 residues. CDR1 is LNHNV and CDR2 is YYDKDF in the germline V gene (reference sequence). Here the CDR3 DNA reads TGTGCCACCAGCGGGGGGATCTATGGGGAGACCCAGTACTTC. The encoded protein is CATSGGIYGETQYF.

This clone occurred once. The rearrangement joins TRBV7-9 to TRBJ1-4, with 8 bases aligning to TRBD1. The ends lost 0 bases at V and 7 bases at J; junction bases unmatched: 7. The CDR3 covers 16 residues. Germline V CDR1 and CDR2: SEHNR, FQNEAQ (reference sequence). CDR3: CASSLALTGAPEKLFF. The CDR3 coding sequence is TGTGCCAGCAGCTTAGCCCTGACAGGGGCGCCTGAAAAACTGTTTTTT.

The chain has TRBV5-8 and TRBJ1-4, with TRBD1 matching 7 bases. Per the germline V gene, CDR1 is SGHTS and CDR2 is YDEGEE. Trimming cost V 2 bases and J 10 bases; bases outside gene matches: 11. CDR3 length: 15 amino acids. The CDR3 bases are TGTGCCAGCAGCTTTACCGGGACAGTTCCGGGAAAACTGTTTTTT. As protein: CASSFTGTVPGKLFF.

The rearrangement uses TRBV5-5 and TRBJ2-2, with D possibly TRBD1 on 6 matching bases. With 4 bases removed from V and 4 bases from J, the gap between germline ends came to 14 bases. The length of the CDR3 is 15 residues. CDR1 and CDR2 from the germline V gene are SGHKS and YYEKEE (reference sequence). The CDR3 DNA is TGTGCCAGCAGCAACGGGCGAGGGGGCACCGGGGAGCTGTTTTTT. Translation gives CASSNGRGGTGELFF.

The V gene is TRBV9, the J gene TRBJ1-3; maybe TRBD1 (6 bases). Looked up from germline, CDR1 is SGDLS and CDR2 is YYNGEE. This CDR3 contains 16 residues. V was cut by 0 bases and J by 0 bases, with 10 bases left in between. The CDR3 region is CASSVVATGSGNTIYF. Here the CDR3 DNA reads TGTGCCAGCAGCGTAGTCGCGACAGGCTCTGGAAACACCATATATTTT. The whole variable domain, remainder taken from reference TRBV9 and TRBJ1-3, is DSGVTQTPKHLITATGQRVTLRCSPRSGDLSVYWYQQSLDQGLQFLIQYYNGEERAKGNILERFSAQQFPDLHSELNLSSLELGDSALYFCASSVVATGSGNTIYFGEGSWLTVV.

The chain joins TRBV3-1 (or the pseudogene TRBV3-2) to TRBJ1-5; weak D call: TRBD1 (5 bases). Germline-derived CDR1 and CDR2 are LGHDT and YNNKEL (reference sequence). CDR3 size: 17 residues. V was cut by 0 bases and J by 4 bases, with 16 bases left in between. In DNA, the CDR3 is TGTGCCAGCAGCCAAGAATGGCTGGGGCAGGGAAATCAGCCCCAGCATTTT. Translating it yields CASSQEWLGQGNQPQHF.

V is TRBV19 and J is TRBJ1-5; D gene uncertain. The CDR3 has 15 amino acids. The V end was cut by 0 bases, the J end by 4 bases, with 10 bases between. Germline CDR1 is LNHDA and CDR2 is SQIVND (reference sequence). CDR3 protein: CASSIEGGLNQPQHF. The CDR3 region has the DNA TGTGCCAGTAGTATAGAGGGAGGGCTAAATCAGCCCCAGCATTTT.

V and J are TRBV7-9 and TRBJ2-5; 8 bases line up with TRBD1. The trim removed 1 base at V and 5 bases at J, leaving 3 bases unmatched. The germline V gene has CDR1 SEHNR and CDR2 FQNEAQ (reference sequence). The CDR3 loop spans 14 amino acids. CDR3 residues: CASSLDRGRETQYF. DNA of the CDR3: TGTGCCAGCAGCTTAGACAGGGGGAGGGAGACCCAGTACTTC.

The V gene is TRBV1, the J gene TRBJ1-2. TRBV1 represents a pseudogene. The CDR3 length is 12 residues. CDR3 nucleotides: TGCACCAGCAGCCCCATGGAGGGGGGGCGGACCTTC. Its translation is CTSSPMEGGRTF.

This clone occurred once. The chain employs TRBV19 and TRBJ2-4; D ambiguous. CDR1 is LNHDA, CDR2 SQIVND, per germline (reference sequence). This CDR3 comprises 16 residues. V was pared by 3 bases and J by 0 bases, with 12 bases between. The CDR3 loop reads CASSIQATIAKNIQYF. For the CDR3, the DNA is TGTGCCAGTAGTATTCAGGCAACGATAGCCAAAAACATTCAGTACTTC.

The chain joins TRBV12-3 or TRBV12-4 to TRBJ2-3; D ambiguous. The CDR3 spans 13 residues. Trimming left V 5 bases short and J 1 base short, with 7 bases between. CDR3 sequence reads: CASSSRGTDTQYF. CDR3 sequence (DNA): TGTGCCAGCAGTAGCCGGGGCACAGATACGCAGTATTTT.

CDR3 DNA sequence: TGTGCCAGCAGTCTACAGGGTCACACTGAAGCTTTCTTT. Its translation: CASSLQGHTEAFF. V and J are TRBV12-3 or TRBV12-4 and TRBJ1-1; a weak D match, TRBD1 (6 bases). This CDR3 region has 13 residues. The ends were cut back, 5 bases at V and 3 bases at J, with 10 bases in the middle.

This sequence joins TRBV4-1 and TRBJ2-7, with D possibly TRBD2 on 6 matching bases. The length of the CDR3 is 18 residues. Germline CDR1 MGHRA, CDR2 YSYEKL. Trimming cost V 0 bases and J 2 bases, with 20 bases left between them. DNA for the CDR3: TGCGCCAGCAGCCAAGATCAGTGGACTAACCTAGGGACCTACGAGCAGTACTTC. Amino acid sequence: CASSQDQWTNLGTYEQYF.

This clone was seen once. Here the CDR3 DNA reads TGTGCCAGCAGCCAAGCACCCGAGGGATCCAGCTATAGCAATCAGCCCCAGCATTTT. Translating it yields CASSQAPEGSSYSNQPQHF. The rearrangement joins TRBV4-2 to TRBJ1-5; D is ambiguous. The CDR3 runs 19 residues. The V gene lost 1 base and the J gene lost 0 bases, with 19 bases spanning the gap. CDR1 LGHNA and CDR2 YNFKEQ come from the germline V gene.

This rearrangement joins TRBV7-8 to TRBJ1-1; unclear D gene. This CDR3 comprises 14 residues. V lost 3 bases and J 5 bases, leaving 13 bases between the germline ends. Germline V gives CDR1 SGHVS, CDR2 FQNEAQ. This chain's CDR3 is CASSFPGFRTEAFF. The CDR3 region has the DNA TGTGCCAGCAGCTTCCCCGGGTTTCGGACTGAAGCTTTCTTT.

The genes are TRBV5-1 and TRBJ2-3, with 7 bases fitting TRBD1. Germline values: CDR1 SGHRS, CDR2 YFSETQ. This CDR3 has 15 amino acids. The J segment lost 5 bases and the V segment lost 3 bases, leaving 9 bases of the junction unmatched. CDR3 region: CASSYSGTGVDTQYF. The CDR3 DNA reads as TGCGCCAGCAGCTATAGTGGCACAGGGGTAGATACGCAGTATTTT.

This sequence joins TRBV4-1 and TRBJ1-6; weak D call: TRBD1 (6 bases). V dropped 4 bases and J dropped 0 bases, with 16 bases sitting between them. The CDR3 spans 18 residues. Germline V gene data show CDR1 as MGHRA and CDR2 as YSYEKL. The CDR3 DNA sequence: TGCGCCAGCAGCCTCGGACAGTTTCAAGGCTCCTATAATTCACCCCTCCACTTT. It specifies CASSLGQFQGSYNSPLHF.

The J gene is TRBJ1-1, the V gene TRBV27, with unresolved D. CDR1 and CDR2 from the germline V gene are MNHEY and SMNVEV (reference sequence). This CDR3 contains 13 residues. V gave up 2 bases and J gave up 5 bases, with 9 bases separating them. The CDR3 DNA sequence: TGTGCCAGCAGTTTAGCGGGGAGGACTGAAGCTTTCTTT. Translating gives CASSLAGRTEAFF.

The V call is TRBV28, the J call TRBJ1-2; a weak D match, TRBD1 (5 bases). The length of the CDR3 is 14 residues. V was shortened by 5 bases and J by 2 bases, with 12 bases between the two germline ends. Germline V lookup: CDR1 MDHEN, CDR2 SYDVKM. As DNA, the CDR3 is TGTGCCAGCAGTACCCCGACAGTGAACTATGGCTACACCTTC. Translating gives CASSTPTVNYGYTF.

The chain joins TRBV7-2 to TRBJ2-1, with a tentative D call TRBD1 (5 bases). The CDR3 is made up of 11 amino acids. V shed 7 bases and J shed 7 bases, with 8 bases lying between them. Germline V CDR1 and CDR2: SGHTA, FQGNSA. The CDR3 protein is CASTGLNEQFF. The CDR3 nucleotides are TGTGCCAGCACAGGGCTGAATGAGCAGTTCTTC.

In its sample, this clone was seen once. This rearrangement joins TRBV11-2 to TRBJ2-7; TRBD2 matches 9 bases. CDR1 SGHAT and CDR2 FQNNGV come from the germline V gene. J was trimmed by 0 bases and V by 3 bases; bases with no gene match: 3. CDR3 size: 15 residues. CDR3 loop: CASSLTSGSSYEQYF. The CDR3 coding sequence is TGTGCCAGCAGCTTGACTAGCGGTAGCTCCTACGAGCAGTACTTC.

The rearrangement links TRBV12-3 or TRBV12-4 to TRBJ1-6; D perhaps matches TRBD1 (5 bases). The length of the CDR3 is 13 residues. V shed 5 bases and J shed 9 bases, with 11 bases lying between them. CDR3 sequence reads: CASSPRESSPLHF. The CDR3 DNA is TGTGCCAGCAGTCCCAGGGAAAGTTCACCCCTCCACTTT.

This chain uses TRBV2 with TRBJ1-1; D is unclear. The CDR3 totals 12 residues. CDR1 and CDR2 from the germline V gene are SNHLY and FYNNEI. V lost 6 bases and J lost 7, with 12 bases in between. CDR3 sequence: CASRAPPLEAFF. In DNA form, the CDR3 reads TGTGCCAGCAGGGCCCCCCCCCTTGAAGCTTTCTTT. Full variable domain (outside the CDR3, taken from reference TRBV2 and TRBJ1-1): EPEVTQTPSHQVTQMGQEVILRCVPISNHLYFYWYRQILGQKVEFLVSFYNNEISEKSEIFDDQFSVERPDGSNFTLKIRSTKLEDSAMYFCASRAPPLEAFFGQGTRLTVV.

V and J are TRBV28 and TRBJ1-5; TRBD1 is a possible D gene (5 bases). Germline CDR1 reads MDHEN; CDR2 reads SYDVKM. V dropped 2 bases and J dropped 0 bases, with 17 bases sitting between them. The CDR3 consists of 18 residues. The CDR3 region is CASSLEMIKQDSNQPQHF. The CDR3 bases are TGTGCCAGCAGTTTAGAGATGATCAAACAGGATAGCAATCAGCCCCAGCATTTT.

The chain links TRBV2 to TRBJ1-5, with TRBD1 matching over 10 bases. The CDR3 loop spans 15 amino acids. Germline loops: CDR1 SNHLY, CDR2 FYNNEI. Trimming took 3 bases from V and 5 from J; bases not matched to a gene: 4. CDR3 in DNA: TGTGCCAGCAGTGATTCGGGACAGGGGCATCAGCCCCAGCATTTT. Amino acid sequence: CASSDSGQGHQPQHF.

The chain has TRBV3-1 (or the pseudogene TRBV3-2) and TRBJ1-2; TRBD1 matches 7 bases. The CDR3 runs 15 residues. V was pared by 4 bases and J by 10 bases, with 15 bases of the junction left unmatched. Germline V lookup: CDR1 LGHDT, CDR2 YNNKEL (reference sequence). The CDR3 is CASSPQGGTAVYYTF. The DNA for the CDR3 is TGTGCCAGCAGCCCCCAAGGGGGGACAGCTGTGTACTACACCTTC.

The gene calls are TRBV7-8 and TRBJ2-7, with D possibly matching TRBD1 (6 bases). This CDR3 has 15 residues. The V gene lost 0 bases and the J gene lost 2 bases, with 11 bases spanning the gap. The germline V gene encodes CDR1 SGHVS and CDR2 FQNEAQ. The CDR3 DNA reads TGTGCCAGCAGCTTAGCGGCAGGGGAGCCCTACGAGCAGTACTTC. It is translated as CASSLAAGEPYEQYF. Full variable domain (remainder filled in from reference TRBV7-8 and TRBJ2-7): GAGVSQSPRYKVAKRGQDVALRCDPISGHVSLFWYQQALGQGPEFLTYFQNEAQLDKSGLPSDRFFAERPEGSVSTLKIQRTQQEDSAVYLCASSLAAGEPYEQYFGPGTRLTVT.

The chain carries TRBV5-1 and TRBJ2-2; 7 bases agree with TRBD1. CDR1 and CDR2 from the germline V gene are SGHRS and YFSETQ. The CDR3 has 17 amino acids. V lost 4 bases, J lost 7 bases, and 16 bases stayed unmatched. The CDR3 reads CASSGDSPKTGVGELFF. DNA for the CDR3: TGCGCCAGCAGCGGGGACAGTCCCAAAACAGGGGTCGGGGAGCTGTTTTTT.

The chain employs TRBV9 and TRBJ1-2; 10 bases match TRBD1. The CDR3 runs to 15 residues. Germline V gives CDR1 SGDLS, CDR2 YYNGEE. Trimming took 6 bases from V and 3 from J; bases not matched to a gene: 8. The CDR3 DNA follows: TGTGCCAGCACCGCTAAGACAGGGGGCTACTATGGCTACACCTTC. Its translation: CASTAKTGGYYGYTF.

The rearrangement links TRBV4-1 to TRBJ1-3; no firm D call. With 4 bases removed from V and 0 bases from J, the gap between germline ends came to 10 bases. Germline CDR1 reads MGHRA; CDR2 reads YSYEKL. The CDR3 has 15 residues. CDR3 bases: TGCGCCAGCAGCCGAACACAGAGCTCTGGAAACACCATATATTTT. Its translation: CASSRTQSSGNTIYF.

The chain joins TRBV30 to TRBJ2-7, with D perhaps TRBD2 (5 bases). CDR1 and CDR2 from the germline V gene are GTSNPN and SVGIG (reference sequence). The CDR3 covers 11 residues. The V end was cut by 4 bases, the J end by 4 bases, with 8 bases between. CDR3 sequence (DNA): TGTGCCTGGAAGACTACTTACGAGCAGTACTTC. Its protein product is CAWKTTYEQYF.